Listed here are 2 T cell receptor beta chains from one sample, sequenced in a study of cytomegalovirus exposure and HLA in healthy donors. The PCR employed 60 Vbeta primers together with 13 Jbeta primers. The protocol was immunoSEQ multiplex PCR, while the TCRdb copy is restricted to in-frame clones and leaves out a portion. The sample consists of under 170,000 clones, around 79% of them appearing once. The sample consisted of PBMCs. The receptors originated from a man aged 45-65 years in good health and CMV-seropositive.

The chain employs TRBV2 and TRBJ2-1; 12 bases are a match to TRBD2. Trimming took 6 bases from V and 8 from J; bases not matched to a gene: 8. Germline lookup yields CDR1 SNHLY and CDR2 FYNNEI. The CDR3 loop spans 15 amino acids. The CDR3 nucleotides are TGTGCCAGCAGGGAGACTAGCGGGAGATGGGATGAGCAGTTCTTC. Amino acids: CASRETSGRWDEQFF.

CDR3 loop: CASSLPIPDRGKGGYTF. The CDR3 DNA reads TGTGCCAGCAGCTTACCCATCCCGGACAGGGGAAAGGGGGGCTACACCTTC. The chain has TRBV7-9 and TRBJ1-2, with 9 bases that match TRBD1. With 2 bases clipped from V and 8 bases from J, the junction kept 15 bases outside the gene matches. CDR3 length: 17 amino acids. Germline-derived CDR1 and CDR2 are SEHNR and FQNEAQ (reference sequence).